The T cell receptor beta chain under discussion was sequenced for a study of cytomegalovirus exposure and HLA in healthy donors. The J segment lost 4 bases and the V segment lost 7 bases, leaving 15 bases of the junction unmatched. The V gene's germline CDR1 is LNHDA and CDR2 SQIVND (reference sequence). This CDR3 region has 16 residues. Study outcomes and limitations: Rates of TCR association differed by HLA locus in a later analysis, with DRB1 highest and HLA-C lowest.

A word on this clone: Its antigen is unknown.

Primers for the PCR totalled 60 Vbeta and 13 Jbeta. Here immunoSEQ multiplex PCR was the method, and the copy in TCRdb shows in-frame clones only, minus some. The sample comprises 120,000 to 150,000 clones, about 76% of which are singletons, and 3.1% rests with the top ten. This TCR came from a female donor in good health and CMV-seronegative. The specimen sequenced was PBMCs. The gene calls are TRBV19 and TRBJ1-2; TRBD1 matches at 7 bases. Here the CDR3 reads CASNFLWDSESYGYTF. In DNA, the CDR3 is TGTGCCAGTAACTTTTTGTGGGACAGCGAAAGCTATGGCTACACCTTC.